This TCR beta chain is from a study of T cell clonality in common variable immunodeficiency (dated by TCRdb to the mid-2010s). Points the paper makes about the study in general: CVID TCRbeta sequences reportedly showed fewer deletions and N-nucleotide insertions and lacked highly modified clones with 13 or more V deletions. TCRbeta clonality was higher in CVID subjects than in healthy controls (t-test p = 0.018), and the increase was most characteristic of about a third of subjects. According to the authors, figuring out what caused the increased clonality in CVID would require sequencing the repertoires of T cell subpopulations. CVID subjects shared fewer TCRbeta clones with each other than healthy controls did (p < 0.0001). Despite equal DNA input, controls averaged roughly 80,000 unique sequences per sample versus about 32,000 in CVID samples. Correlations of repertoire features with clinical complications were constrained by heterogeneity among patients within the CVID cohort.

CVID samples and control samples contributed equivalent amounts of genomic DNA as sequencing input. For every sample, a 60 bp segment covering the rearranged TCRbeta CDR3 region was amplified and then sequenced. TCRbeta amplification used the immunoSEQ assay, a bias-corrected multiplex PCR with high-throughput sequencing. In the authors' own workflow: Every unique nucleotide sequence was considered a clone and was annotated with V, D and J genes, copy number and frequency. Sequences were labeled productive if in frame, and non-productive if out of frame or containing stop codons. As previously described, Shannon's entropy was used to calculate clonality. The predicted amino acid sequences of productive clones were used to derive mean CDR3 Kyte-Doolittle hydropathy. Hierarchical clustering of scaled V gene usage was performed with the R hclust function using Manhattan distance and complete linkage. Clone sharing by CDR3 amino acid sequence was assessed by resampling 12 repertoires per group over 100 rounds. The repertoires were screened for over 60 published EBV-specific TCRbeta sequences and roughly 250 published CMV-specific TCRbeta sequences. After a couple of CVID samples that produced fewer than 10,000 sequences were dropped from the analysis, around 40 CVID repertoires remained. The table was pulled from immuneACCESS by TCRdb, which kept in-frame rearrangements only. Such tables lose some clones; where checked, under half of the loss comes from unresolved V genes, and the rest has no known cause. V, J and clone size were drawn from that table, and D and trimming were deduced from the DNA. The data for this sample show about 60,000 clones, each detected more than once. The ten largest clones represent over 1.5% of the sample.

Looking up the germline V gene yields CDR1 MDHEN and CDR2 SYDVKM. Trimming costs V 5 bases and J 2 bases, and their ends lie 28 bases apart. Measured from the cysteine to the phenylalanine, the CDR3 is 19 residues long. Only the CDR3 bases that were read are kept: 48 of them, in frame from base 1. This clone is assessed as medium-sized (0.01 to 0.1%). Its specific antigen is unknown. From the germline J gene comes the end of the CDR3, since the read stops 3 residues before it. Both CVID patients and healthy controls were predominantly of Caucasian heritage. From each donor, roughly 4.5 to 9 ml of heparinized peripheral whole blood was collected. Genomic DNA from adults with common variable immune deficiency (CVID) and from healthy adult controls was used for sequencing of TCRbeta CDR3 repertoires. The control group comprised about 22 healthy adult volunteers, about 12 female and roughly ten male, aged 23 to 66 years with a mean age of approximately 35. Diluted blood was density-centrifuged over Hypaque 1077 or Ficoll-Paque to isolate peripheral blood mononuclear cells. Genomic DNA was obtained from unsorted mononuclear cells using either Qiagen column purification or a centrifugation-based method.

The chain is made from TRBV28 and TRBJ2-7; the D gene is perhaps TRBD1, on 8 matching bases. This clonotype was obtained from a person aged 18 to 75 in good health. The sequenced sample was peripheral blood mononuclear cells. The CDR3 in this case is CASSHRQGIVGGEPYEQYF. The CDR3 bases that were read are TGTGCCAGCAGTCACCGACAGGGGATAGTGGGAGGGGAACCCTACGAG.